The next 20 T cell receptor beta chains were all read from a single sample in a study of blood T cell repertoires in COVID-19. TCRdb keeps only in-frame clones here, not all; method: immunoSEQ multiplex PCR. Of some 60,000 clones listed, roughly 92% are singletons. Material: peripheral blood. These TCRs come from a human donor in a cohort sampled during active COVID-19.

The V call is TRBV12-3 or TRBV12-4, the J call TRBJ2-7, with 8 nucleotides matching TRBD1. V was pared by 5 bases and J by 3 bases, with 3 bases of the junction left unmatched. This CDR3 region has 13 residues. The CDR3 sequence is CASSQGASYEQYF. CDR3 nucleotides: TGTGCCAGCAGTCAGGGGGCTAGCTACGAGCAGTACTTC.

DNA of the CDR3: TGTGCCACCAGCAGAGATGGGGTCGGGACAGGGATCTATGAAAAACTGTTTTTT. Translated, it gives CATSRDGVGTGIYEKLFF. J is TRBJ1-4 and V is TRBV15; 9 bases line up with TRBD1. This CDR3 spans 18 amino acids. J gave up 6 bases and V 0 bases, and 11 bases lay outside the gene matches. Germline CDR1 reads LNHNV; CDR2 reads YYDKDF (reference sequence).

The rearrangement uses TRBV7-9 and TRBJ1-1; no reliable D call. CDR3 length equals 13 residues. The germline V gene has CDR1 SEHNR and CDR2 FQNEAQ (reference sequence). The V gene lost 4 bases and the J gene lost 3 bases, with 9 bases spanning the gap. The CDR3 nucleotides are TGTGCCAGCAGCTACCGTGCGGACACTGAAGCTTTCTTT. This codes for CASSYRADTEAFF. The variable domain in full, completed from reference TRBV7-9 and TRBJ1-1, reads DTGVSQNPRHKITKRGQNVTFRCDPISEHNRLYWYRQTLGQGPEFLTYFQNEAQLEKSRLLSDRFSAERPKGSFSTLEIQRTEQGDSAMYLCASSYRADTEAFFGQGTRLTVV.

The chain joins TRBV4-1 to TRBJ1-6, with D tentatively TRBD1 (5 bases). The germline V and J ends were trimmed by 6 bases and 7 bases, with 16 bases remaining between them. The V gene's germline CDR1 is MGHRA and CDR2 YSYEKL. The CDR3 is 15 amino acids. CDR3 DNA: TGCGCCAGCAGTCCCCAGACAGTAGGCAATTCACCCCTCCACTTT. Protein sequence: CASSPQTVGNSPLHF.

The chain recombines TRBV12-3 or TRBV12-4 with TRBJ2-7, with TRBD2 matching 9 bases. Germline trimming cut 6 bases from V and 4 bases from J; bases unmatched to any gene: 4. The CDR3 consists of 13 residues. This CDR3 is CASRRTSEYEQYF. The CDR3 DNA follows: TGTGCCAGCAGACGGACTAGCGAGTACGAGCAGTACTTC.

This chain joins TRBV7-2 and TRBJ1-2; D remains ambiguous. V gave up 1 base and J gave up 5 bases, with 14 bases separating them. This CDR3 region has 15 residues. CDR1 SGHTA and CDR2 FQGNSA come from the germline V gene. The chain's CDR3 is CASSLVPGAEYGYTF. The CDR3 bases are TGTGCCAGCAGCTTAGTCCCGGGTGCCGAATATGGCTACACCTTC.

This clone has more than one count but fewer than ten. The chain carries TRBV4-1 and TRBJ1-6; no reliable D call. The germline CDR1 and CDR2 sequences are MGHRA and YSYEKL. V dropped 0 bases and J dropped 6 bases, with 12 bases sitting between them. This CDR3 has 16 residues. CDR3 protein: CASSQEGGAFNSPLHF. The CDR3 DNA reads as TGCGCCAGCAGCCAAGAGGGAGGCGCGTTTAATTCACCCCTCCACTTT.

The chain combines TRBV7-9 with TRBJ2-1, with 10 positions matching TRBD2. This CDR3 spans 17 amino acids. Looked up from germline, CDR1 is SEHNR and CDR2 is FQNEAQ (reference sequence). Losses at the gene ends were 3 bases for V and 0 bases for J; bases not matched to a gene: 5. This CDR3 is CASSFGLAASSYNEQFF. For the CDR3, the DNA is TGTGCCAGCAGCTTCGGACTAGCGGCTAGCTCCTACAATGAGCAGTTCTTC.

This chain uses TRBV3-1 (or the pseudogene TRBV3-2) with TRBJ1-1, with a weak D call TRBD1 (5 bases). The CDR3 covers 13 residues. The V and J ends lost 1 base and 5 bases respectively, with 8 bases between them. Germline V gives CDR1 LGHDT, CDR2 YNNKEL (reference sequence). The CDR3 spells CASSQGGETEAFF. The CDR3 nucleotides are TGTGCCAGCAGCCAAGGGGGGGAGACTGAAGCTTTCTTT.

The chain links TRBV19 to TRBJ2-5, with D perhaps TRBD2 (7 bases). CDR3 length equals 13 residues. The germline CDR1 and CDR2 sequences are LNHDA and SQIVND (reference sequence). V was trimmed by 8 bases and J by 7 bases, leaving 17 bases between them. CDR3 sequence reads: CASAGAPVGTQYF. In DNA, the CDR3 is TGTGCCAGTGCGGGGGCTCCGGTAGGGACCCAGTACTTC.

The chain joins TRBV7-9 to TRBJ2-6, with a possible D match to TRBD2 (5 bases). CDR1 is SEHNR and CDR2 is FQNEAQ in the germline V gene (reference sequence). The CDR3 extends over 16 amino acids. V was shortened by 1 base and J by 0 bases, with 7 bases between the two germline ends. The CDR3 coding sequence is TGTGCCAGCAGCTTAGGGGCGGGCTCTGGGGCCAACGTCCTGACTTTC. Its translation is CASSLGAGSGANVLTF.

The genes are TRBV2 and TRBJ1-2, with 9 nucleotides matching TRBD1. This CDR3 has 13 amino acids. Germline trimming cut 7 bases from V and 8 bases from J; bases unmatched to any gene: 8. The germline CDR1 and CDR2 sequences are SNHLY and FYNNEI. CDR3: CASTPRDRDGYTF. The DNA for the CDR3 is TGTGCCAGCACTCCCCGGGACAGGGACGGCTACACCTTC.

The J gene is TRBJ2-3, the V gene TRBV5-5, with 14 bases identical to TRBD2. This CDR3 is built from 16 residues. CDR1 is SGHKS, CDR2 YYEKEE, per germline (reference sequence). J was trimmed by 5 bases and V by 4 bases; bases with no gene match: 6. CDR3 amino acids: CASSRLAGGPKDTQYF. In DNA, the CDR3 is TGTGCCAGCAGCCGACTAGCGGGGGGGCCGAAAGATACGCAGTATTTT.

The genes are TRBV20-1 and TRBJ2-3; D is unresolved. This CDR3 region has 15 residues. V was shortened by 3 bases and J by 2 bases, with 15 bases between the two germline ends. Germline assignment: CDR1 DFQATT and CDR2 SNEGSKA (reference sequence). CDR3 amino acids: CSASPTAVTTDTQYF. The CDR3 nucleotides are TGCAGTGCTAGTCCAACCGCGGTTACCACAGATACGCAGTATTTT.

The V and J genes are TRBV7-8 and TRBJ1-1; TRBD1 agrees at 8 bases. The germline V gene has CDR1 SGHVS and CDR2 FQNEAQ. The CDR3 is 15 residues long. The V segment lost 5 bases and the J segment 1 base; nucleotides outside the gene matches: 6. The CDR3, as DNA: TGTGCCAGCAGCCCGTGGGACAGGACGAACACTGAAGCTTTCTTT. Its protein is CASSPWDRTNTEAFF.

The J gene is TRBJ2-7, the V gene TRBV13; unclear D gene. V lost 5 bases and J lost 1, with 15 bases in between. This CDR3 region has 15 residues. The germline gives CDR1 PRHDT, CDR2 FYEKMQ (reference sequence). The CDR3 nucleotides are TGTGCCAGCAGCCCAGAAACGGGTCGATCCTACGAGCAGTACTTC. As protein: CASSPETGRSYEQYF.

V and J are TRBV29-1 and TRBJ2-2; a weak D match, TRBD1 (6 bases). Trimming stripped 6 bases from V and 2 bases from J, with 16 bases between. This CDR3 has 15 amino acids. Germline V gene sequence: CDR1 SQVTM, CDR2 ANQGSEA. CDR3 residues: CSVRVPGDNTGELFF. For the CDR3, the DNA is TGCAGCGTGCGAGTACCAGGGGACAACACCGGGGAGCTGTTTTTT.

This sequence joins TRBV15 and TRBJ1-5; 7 bases are a match to TRBD1. The trim removed 5 bases at V and 7 bases at J, leaving 8 bases unmatched. In germline, CDR1 is LNHNV, CDR2 YYDKDF (reference sequence). The CDR3 is 14 residues long. The CDR3 loop is CATSGGTDAQPQHF. DNA for the CDR3: TGTGCCACCAGCGGAGGGACAGATGCCCAGCCCCAGCATTTT.

CDR3 sequence: CASSYSLANQAFF. The CDR3 DNA is TGTGCCAGCAGTTACTCGCTGGCAAACCAAGCTTTCTTT. The chain joins TRBV6-2 or TRBV6-3 to TRBJ1-1, with D unresolved. V was clipped by 0 bases and J by 9 bases, with 11 bases between them. This CDR3 has 13 residues. The germline CDR1 and CDR2 sequences are MNHEY and SVGEGT.

The rearrangement uses TRBV7-3 and TRBJ2-1; D is perhaps TRBD2 (6 bases). This CDR3 contains 13 residues. The V end was cut by 5 bases, the J end by 12 bases, with 17 bases between. Germline-derived CDR1 and CDR2 are SGHTA and FQGTGA. The CDR3: CASSPSGTLGQFF. The CDR3 bases are TGTGCCAGCAGCCCTTCCGGGACTCTGGGGCAGTTCTTC. Full variable domain (rest looked up from reference TRBV7-3 and TRBJ2-1): GAGVSQTPSNKVTEKGKYVELRCDPISGHTALYWYRQSLGQGPEFLIYFQGTGAADDSGLPNDRFFAVRPEGSVSTLKIQRTERGDSAVYLCASSPSGTLGQFFGPGTRLTVL.